A single sample is the source of the 19 T cell receptor beta chains below, sequenced in a study of T-cell reconstitution after alpha-beta-depleted transplantation in children. The TCRbeta library incorporated unique molecular identifiers. Each CDR3 protein gets one entry after TCRdb re-called the PCR reads with MiXCR. The sample holds about 980,000 distinct CDR3 sequences, about 29% seen once. This material consisted of PBMCs, mostly from graft donor cells, taken 360 days after TCRalphabeta/CD19-depleted stem cell transplant. The source of these receptors is a boy under two years old who had a stem cell transplant for SCID, so the T cells may come from the graft donor.

The chain is built from TRBV9 and TRBJ2-1; TRBD2 aligns across 7 bases. Germline loops: CDR1 SGDLS, CDR2 YYNGEE. V lost 5 bases and J lost 7; bases outside the gene matches: 12. The CDR3 has 15 residues. This CDR3 is CASSKIGTTRNEQFF. Written as DNA, the CDR3 is TGTGCCAGCAGTAAGATCGGGACTACTCGAAATGAGCAGTTCTTC.

This clonotype was found many times. The chain couples TRBV10-3 to TRBJ2-7, with 7 bases fitting TRBD2. The germline gives CDR1 ENHRY, CDR2 SYGVKD. The CDR3 covers 15 residues. J lost 7 bases, V lost 1 base, and 10 bases had no gene match. This CDR3 is CAISEWEGHTREQYF. The CDR3 nucleotides read TGTGCCATCAGTGAGTGGGAGGGGCACACGAGGGAGCAGTACTTC.

The chain employs TRBV10-2 and TRBJ2-7, with 9 positions matching TRBD1. The germline gives CDR1 WSHSY, CDR2 SAAADI. V lost 9 bases to trimming and J lost 7 bases; unmatched junction nucleotides: 10. This CDR3 has 13 residues. CDR3: CASGTGNWGEQYF. Here the CDR3 DNA reads TGCGCCAGTGGGACAGGGAATTGGGGAGAGCAGTACTTC.

This clonotype has more than one count but fewer than ten. V usage is TRBV29-1 and J usage is TRBJ2-3, with 7 bases lining up with TRBD2. J gave up 2 bases and V 4 bases, and 15 bases lay outside the gene matches. Germline values: CDR1 SQVTM, CDR2 ANQGSEA. This CDR3 has 17 amino acids. The CDR3 loop reads CSVVGLKTSLPTDTQYF. CDR3 nucleotide sequence: TGCAGCGTTGTCGGTCTCAAGACTAGCTTGCCCACAGATACGCAGTATTTT.

The rearrangement links TRBV12-3 or TRBV12-4 to TRBJ2-1; TRBD2 might be the D (5 bases). Trimming pared 3 bases from V and 3 bases from J, leaving 15 bases between. The CDR3 length is 16 residues. The CDR3 sequence: CASSFVSGWGYNEQFF. The CDR3 nucleotides read TGTGCCAGCAGTTTTGTCTCGGGGTGGGGCTACAATGAGCAGTTCTTC.

The CDR3 coding sequence is TGTGCCAGCTCACCGTCCAGGGTACTGGACTACGAGCAGTACTTC. Translated: CASSPSRVLDYEQYF. This rearrangement joins TRBV18 to TRBJ2-7, with D perhaps matching TRBD1 (5 bases). V was cut by 3 bases and J by 3 bases, with 15 bases left in between. The V gene's germline CDR1 is KGHSH and CDR2 LQKENI. The CDR3 is made up of 15 amino acids.

This chain links TRBV28 with TRBJ2-3; no firm D call. The CDR3 extends over 16 amino acids. Trimming shortened V by 3 bases and J by 0 bases, and 13 bases separated the two germline ends. CDR1 and CDR2 from the germline V gene are MDHEN and SYDVKM. The CDR3 nucleotides are TGTGCCAGCAGTTTTCGACGGGCCTTTAGCACAGATACGCAGTATTTT. Residues: CASSFRRAFSTDTQYF.

This clonotype appeared a single time. The rearrangement uses TRBV5-1 and TRBJ1-1; 7 bases are shared with TRBD1. The CDR3 extends over 16 amino acids. V trimming: 1 base; J trimming: 0 bases; junction bases outside the gene matches: 6. Germline V gene sequence: CDR1 SGHRS, CDR2 YFSETQ. The CDR3 coding sequence is TGCGCCAGCAGCTTGAGACAGGGTCTCATGAACACTGAAGCTTTCTTT. This encodes CASSLRQGLMNTEAFF.

This clonotype was counted only a few times. This chain uses TRBV20-1 with TRBJ2-1; perhaps TRBD2 as D (7 bases). V was clipped by 3 bases and J by 5 bases, with 20 bases between them. This CDR3 is 16 amino acids long. Per the germline V gene, CDR1 is DFQATT and CDR2 is SNEGSKA (reference sequence). The CDR3 protein is CSASPIGGGRNNEQFF. As DNA, the CDR3 is TGCAGTGCTAGCCCGATCGGCGGGGGCCGGAACAATGAGCAGTTCTTC.

CDR3 residues: CASSRGVGPFTNTGELFF. In nucleotides, the CDR3 is TGCGCCAGCAGTCGGGGGGTGGGGCCCTTCACGAACACCGGGGAGCTGTTTTTT. V is TRBV4-1 and J is TRBJ2-2, with 7 positions matching TRBD2. This CDR3 region has 18 residues. Germline V CDR1 and CDR2: MGHRA, YSYEKL. Losses at the gene ends were 6 bases for V and 0 bases for J; bases not matched to a gene: 13.

The rearrangement joins TRBV6-2 or TRBV6-3 to TRBJ2-4; no clear D. The V end lost 5 bases, the J end lost 0 bases, and 11 bases lay between the germline ends. The CDR3 extends over 15 amino acids. Germline CDR1 is MNHEY and CDR2 is SVGEGT. The CDR3 DNA follows: TGTGCCAGCAGTCCTTTAGGGATAGCCAAAAACATTCAGTACTTC. Translating gives CASSPLGIAKNIQYF.

J is TRBJ1-1 and V is TRBV9, with D uncertain. Trimming removed 3 bases from V and 1 base from J, with 19 bases in between. The germline V gene has CDR1 SGDLS and CDR2 YYNGEE. The CDR3 has 17 amino acids. The CDR3 protein is CASSAHDGKRWNTEAFF. As DNA, the CDR3 is TGTGCCAGCAGCGCCCACGACGGCAAACGGTGGAACACTGAAGCTTTCTTT. The whole variable domain, remainder taken from reference TRBV9 and TRBJ1-1, is DSGVTQTPKHLITATGQRVTLRCSPRSGDLSVYWYQQSLDQGLQFLIQYYNGEERAKGNILERFSAQQFPDLHSELNLSSLELGDSALYFCASSAHDGKRWNTEAFFGQGTRLTVV.

The J gene is TRBJ2-3, the V gene TRBV10-3, with D possibly matching TRBD1 (5 bases). CDR3 length: 17 amino acids. Germline V CDR1 and CDR2: ENHRY, SYGVKD. The ends were cut back, 3 bases at V and 0 bases at J, with 16 bases in the middle. Here the CDR3 DNA reads TGTGCCATCAGTGACCTCAGGGCCACTTCTAGCACAGATACGCAGTATTTT. Protein sequence: CAISDLRATSSTDTQYF.

J is TRBJ1-4 and V is TRBV12-3 or TRBV12-4; D gene ambiguous. V lost 5 bases, J lost 5 bases, and 15 bases lay in between. The CDR3 sequence is 15 residues long. This chain's CDR3 is CASSLTALPNEKLFF. The CDR3 DNA follows: TGTGCCAGCAGTCTTACGGCGCTCCCGAATGAAAAACTGTTTTTT.

This sequence joins TRBV15 and TRBJ1-1; 7 positions match TRBD1. Germline CDR1 is LNHNV and CDR2 is YYDKDF (reference sequence). After removal of 5 bases from V and 1 base from J, the junction contained 7 bases not matched to a gene. The CDR3 runs to 15 residues. The CDR3: CATSSAAGGNTEAFF. For the CDR3, the DNA is TGTGCCACCAGCTCCGCGGCAGGGGGGAACACTGAAGCTTTCTTT.

A note on this clonotype: This is likely a read error, given that the CDR3 carries no conserved phenylalanine or tryptophan at its end. The genes are TRBV15 and TRBJ1-2; TRBD1 is a possible D gene (5 bases). The V gene's germline CDR1 is LNHNV and CDR2 YYDKDF (reference sequence). V shed 4 bases and J shed 7 bases, with 10 bases lying between them. There are 12 residues in the CDR3. This CDR3 is CATSMGRGGYTC. The CDR3 region has the DNA TGTGCCACCAGCATGGGACGGGGTGGCTACACCTGC.

This chain connects TRBV4-1 to TRBJ2-1; 8 nucleotides line up with TRBD2. This CDR3 comprises 18 residues. V lost 1 base and J lost 5; bases outside the gene matches: 13. Germline values: CDR1 MGHRA, CDR2 YSYEKL. The CDR3 protein is CASSQVRGSGGLNNEQFF. DNA for the CDR3: TGCGCCAGCAGCCAAGTTAGGGGAAGCGGGGGCCTAAACAATGAGCAGTTCTTC.

The chain links TRBV10-3 to TRBJ2-5, with unresolved D. The germline V and J ends were trimmed by 0 bases and 5 bases, with 16 bases remaining between them. Germline CDR1 is ENHRY and CDR2 is SYGVKD. The CDR3 contains 16 residues. The DNA of the CDR3 is TGTGCCATCAGTGAGTCGATCACGGGTTCTCGGGAGACCCAGTACTTC. Protein: CAISESITGSRETQYF.

The chain has TRBV5-1 and TRBJ2-7, with D perhaps given as TRBD1 or TRBD2 (5 bases each). Trimming shortened V by 5 bases and J by 3 bases, and 15 bases separated the two germline ends. The CDR3 extends over 14 amino acids. Germline CDR1 and CDR2: SGHRS and YFSETQ. The CDR3 spells CASRPTGGIYEQYF. The CDR3 coding sequence is TGCGCCAGCAGGCCGACTGGGGGAATCTACGAGCAGTACTTC.